The 14 T cell receptor beta chains below all came from one sample that was sequenced in a study of blood T cell repertoires in COVID-19. Produced via immunoSEQ multiplex PCR; TCRdb's table is partial and in-frame only. The profile covers 98,000 or so clones, with more than 75% appearing a single time and roughly 15% taken by the ten largest. The source material was peripheral blood. The receptors derive from a man aged 45-65 years with acute or convalescent COVID-19.

The chain recombines TRBV9 with TRBJ2-1; tentatively, D is TRBD2 (5 bases). There are 16 residues in the CDR3. Deletions cut 0 bases from V and 1 base from J, with 11 bases between. CDR1 and CDR2 (germline): SGDLS, YYNGEE. CDR3: CASSVDVGESYNEQFF. The CDR3 DNA is TGTGCCAGCAGCGTAGATGTGGGAGAGTCCTACAATGAGCAGTTCTTC. Together with reference TRBV9 and TRBJ2-1, the CDR3 gives the full variable domain: DSGVTQTPKHLITATGQRVTLRCSPRSGDLSVYWYQQSLDQGLQFLIQYYNGEERAKGNILERFSAQQFPDLHSELNLSSLELGDSALYFCASSVDVGESYNEQFFGPGTRLTVL.

This chain joins TRBV2 and TRBJ2-1; 10 bases agree with TRBD2. V was pared by 4 bases and J by 5 bases, with 5 bases of the junction left unmatched. Germline V lookup: CDR1 SNHLY, CDR2 FYNNEI. The CDR3 runs 15 residues. For the CDR3, the DNA is TGTGCCAGCAGTGCGACTAGCGGGTCGGACAATGAGCAGTTCTTC. Protein product: CASSATSGSDNEQFF.

The V gene is TRBV28, the J gene TRBJ2-3; a weak D match, TRBD2 (6 bases). V lost 6 bases and J lost 0, with 16 bases in between. Germline assignment: CDR1 MDHEN and CDR2 SYDVKM. The CDR3 totals 16 residues. This chain's CDR3 is CASRPGTVLSTDTQYF. CDR3 sequence (DNA): TGTGCCAGCAGACCCGGGACTGTCCTCAGCACAGATACGCAGTATTTT.

The genes are TRBV12-5 and TRBJ1-4; TRBD1 might be the D (5 bases). CDR1 and CDR2 from the germline V gene are LGHNT and FRNRAP. V gave up 2 bases and J gave up 7 bases, with 11 bases separating them. This CDR3 is 14 amino acids long. The CDR3 sequence: CASGLLGEGEKLFF. The CDR3 coding sequence is TGTGCTAGTGGTTTGTTGGGGGAGGGTGAAAAACTGTTTTTT.

This chain connects TRBV19 to TRBJ2-7, with D maybe TRBD1 (6 bases). V was shortened by 2 bases and J by 2 bases, with 7 bases between the two germline ends. The CDR3 contains 13 residues. Germline-derived CDR1 and CDR2 are LNHDA and SQIVND (reference sequence). The CDR3 sequence: CASSITGTYEQYF. CDR3 sequence (DNA): TGTGCCAGTAGTATAACAGGGACCTACGAGCAGTACTTC.

This rearrangement joins TRBV6-1 to TRBJ1-2, with 9 bases that match TRBD1. The V gene end was trimmed by 4 bases and the J gene end by 1 base; junction bases not matched to a gene: 7. In germline, CDR1 is MNHNS, CDR2 SASEGT. CDR3 size: 16 residues. As DNA, the CDR3 is TGTGCCAGCAGTGGGGACAGGGTGGGACTTAACTATGGCTACACCTTC. Translated: CASSGDRVGLNYGYTF.

The chain combines TRBV7-2 with TRBJ2-5; tentatively, D is TRBD1 (6 bases). The germline CDR1 and CDR2 sequences are SGHTA and FQGNSA. This CDR3 has 15 amino acids. The germline V and J ends were trimmed by 1 base and 4 bases, with 13 bases remaining between them. The CDR3 reads CASSLVNREIETQYF. The CDR3 DNA follows: TGTGCCAGCAGCTTAGTAAACAGGGAAATAGAGACCCAGTACTTC.

The V and J genes are TRBV3-1 (or the pseudogene TRBV3-2) and TRBJ2-7; 7 nucleotides line up with TRBD1. CDR3 length equals 16 residues. After removal of 0 bases from V and 2 bases from J, the junction contained 7 bases not matched to a gene. The germline gives CDR1 LGHDT, CDR2 YNNKEL (reference sequence). CDR3 DNA: TGTGCCAGCAGCCAAGACCCGGGACAGCCAACCTACGAGCAGTACTTC. It encodes CASSQDPGQPTYEQYF.

The rearrangement joins TRBV10-2 to TRBJ2-7; D gene ambiguous. The V and J ends lost 2 bases and 5 bases respectively, with 4 bases between them. Germline V gives CDR1 WSHSY, CDR2 SAAADI. CDR3 length equals 11 residues. In DNA form, the CDR3 reads TGCGCCAGCAGTGAGCAGAACGAGCAGTACTTC. As protein: CASSEQNEQYF.

V is TRBV5-1 and J is TRBJ1-4; D gene uncertain. Germline V gives CDR1 SGHRS, CDR2 YFSETQ. This CDR3 contains 15 residues. The germline V and J ends were trimmed by 4 bases and 0 bases, with 10 bases remaining between them. The chain's CDR3 is CASSMSTATNEKLFF. The CDR3 DNA reads TGCGCCAGCAGCATGTCAACTGCAACTAATGAAAAACTGTTTTTT.

V gene TRBV28 combines with J gene TRBJ2-5, with a possible D match to TRBD1 (5 bases). This CDR3 is 12 amino acids long. The germline V gene encodes CDR1 MDHEN and CDR2 SYDVKM. V was clipped by 6 bases and J by 4 bases, with 9 bases between them. For the CDR3, the DNA is TGTGCCAGCAGAGGGGTGGGAGAGACCCAGTACTTC. Amino acid sequence: CASRGVGETQYF.

The CDR3 spells CAISEKGTSGRGNEQYF. The CDR3 DNA follows: TGTGCCATCAGTGAGAAAGGGACTAGCGGGAGAGGCAATGAGCAGTACTTC. The J gene is TRBJ2-7, the V gene TRBV10-3; TRBD2 matches 14 bases. With 2 bases clipped from V and 7 bases from J, the junction kept 10 bases outside the gene matches. In germline, CDR1 is ENHRY, CDR2 SYGVKD. The CDR3 is 17 residues long.

The table lists this clone with a few counts. This chain connects TRBV5-6 to TRBJ2-3; D uncertain. The CDR3 is 14 amino acids. V lost 4 bases and J lost 0, with 9 bases in between. The germline V gene has CDR1 SGHDT and CDR2 YYEEEE. CDR3 loop: CASSSGQSTDTQYF. CDR3 in DNA: TGTGCCAGCAGCAGTGGCCAAAGCACAGATACGCAGTATTTT.

V usage is TRBV5-6 and J usage is TRBJ2-1; D might be TRBD1 (5 bases). V shed 0 bases and J shed 5 bases, with 21 bases lying between them. The CDR3 loop spans 18 amino acids. The V gene's germline CDR1 is SGHDT and CDR2 YYEEEE. DNA for the CDR3: TGTGCCAGCAGCTTGGACAGGATGGCAGTTCCACCTAACAATGAGCAGTTCTTC. Its protein is CASSLDRMAVPPNNEQFF.